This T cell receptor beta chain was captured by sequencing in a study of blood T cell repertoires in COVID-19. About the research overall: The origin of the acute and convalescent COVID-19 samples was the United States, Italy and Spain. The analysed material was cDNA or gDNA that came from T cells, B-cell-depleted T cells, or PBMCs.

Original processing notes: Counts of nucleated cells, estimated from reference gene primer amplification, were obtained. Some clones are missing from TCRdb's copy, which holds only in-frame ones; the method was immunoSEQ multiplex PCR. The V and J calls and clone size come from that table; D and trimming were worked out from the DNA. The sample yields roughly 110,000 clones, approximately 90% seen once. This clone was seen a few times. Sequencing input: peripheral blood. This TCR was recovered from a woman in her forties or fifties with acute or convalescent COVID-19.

In nucleotides, the CDR3 is TGTGCCAGCAGTTTAGAGGGACAGGCCTACAATGAGCAGTTCTTC. It yields the protein CASSLEGQAYNEQFF. V gene TRBV27 combines with J gene TRBJ2-1; 8 bases are shared with TRBD1. The CDR3 covers 15 residues. The trim removed 2 bases at V and 2 bases at J, leaving 2 bases unmatched. CDR1 MNHEY and CDR2 SMNVEV come from the germline V gene (reference sequence).